The 28 T cell receptor beta chains below all came from one sample that was sequenced in a study of long-term antiretroviral therapy in people with HIV. This was the immunoSEQ v3.0 assay at survey level. Clones were sequenced by immunoSEQ multiplex PCR, and TCRdb holds only the in-frame ones, with some missing. Of more than 20,000 clones in the sample, roughly 85% were seen once. The input for sequencing was unsorted PBMCs, taken 2.3 years after starting antiretroviral therapy. These receptors all come from a man in his forties with HIV.

CDR3 DNA sequence: TGTGCCTGGAGTGTAGAGAGCAATCAGCCCCAGCATTTT. It specifies CAWSVESNQPQHF. This chain joins TRBV30 and TRBJ1-5; D is unclear. Trimming stripped 0 bases from V and 1 base from J, with 4 bases between. The CDR3 spans 13 residues. Germline V gives CDR1 GTSNPN, CDR2 SVGIG (reference sequence).

The chain recombines TRBV19 with TRBJ2-7, with a weak D call TRBD2 (6 bases). Trimming shortened V by 5 bases and J by 1 base, and 9 bases separated the two germline ends. CDR1 is LNHDA and CDR2 is SQIVND in the germline V gene (reference sequence). The CDR3 length is 13 residues. Here the CDR3 DNA reads TGTGCCAGTAGTTCCGGGGGTTCCTACGAGCAGTACTTC. Protein: CASSSGGSYEQYF.

This chain uses TRBV5-1 with TRBJ2-3, with 8 bases fitting TRBD2. Trimming cost V 3 bases and J 4 bases; bases outside gene matches: 7. The CDR3 runs 15 residues. Per the germline V gene, CDR1 is SGHRS and CDR2 is YFSETQ. CDR3 sequence reads: CASSSGAGGSDTQYF. The CDR3 nucleotides read TGCGCCAGCAGCTCCGGTGCGGGGGGATCAGATACGCAGTATTTT.

This clone was picked up one time. The chain employs TRBV5-1 and TRBJ2-7, with 9 bases that match TRBD1. The CDR3 is made up of 14 amino acids. CDR1 and CDR2 from the germline V gene are SGHRS and YFSETQ. With V trimmed by 4 bases and J by 2 bases, 4 bases remained unmatched. The CDR3 reads CASSNDRGAYEQYF. The CDR3 DNA follows: TGCGCCAGCAGCAACGACAGGGGGGCCTACGAGCAGTACTTC.

The rearrangement joins TRBV6-5 to TRBJ2-7, with D possibly called TRBD1 or TRBD2 (5 bases each). The germline CDR1 and CDR2 sequences are MNHEY and SVGAGI. The CDR3 spans 14 residues. V lost 0 bases, J lost 5 bases, and 11 bases lay in between. The CDR3 bases are TGTGCCAGCAGTTACTCGCCGGGGCCCCACGAGCAGTACTTC. It is translated as CASSYSPGPHEQYF.

The chain links TRBV5-4 to TRBJ2-5; 13 bases line up with TRBD2. Germline V gives CDR1 SGHNT, CDR2 YYREEE (reference sequence). The ends lost 3 bases at V and 5 bases at J; junction bases unmatched: 7. The CDR3 is made up of 16 amino acids. CDR3 amino acids: CASSSGLAGVMETQYF. The CDR3 region has the DNA TGTGCCAGCAGCTCCGGACTAGCGGGAGTTATGGAGACCCAGTACTTC.

V is TRBV27 and J is TRBJ2-1; TRBD2 agrees at 11 bases. The J segment lost 4 bases and the V segment lost 6 bases, leaving 5 bases of the junction unmatched. The CDR3 runs 15 residues. CDR1 MNHEY and CDR2 SMNVEV come from the germline V gene (reference sequence). The CDR3, as DNA: TGTGCCAGCAGCCCAATAGCGGGAGGGTACAATGAGCAGTTCTTC. This sequence encodes CASSPIAGGYNEQFF.

This sequence joins TRBV13 and TRBJ1-2; 9 bases agree with TRBD1. Germline V gene data show CDR1 as PRHDT and CDR2 as FYEKMQ (reference sequence). The CDR3 runs 16 residues. Trimming at V came to 2 bases and at J to 3 bases, leaving 7 bases not matched to a gene. CDR3 in DNA: TGTGCCAGCAGCTTAAGTTGGACAGGGGCCGACTATGGCTACACCTTC. As protein: CASSLSWTGADYGYTF.

This chain uses TRBV7-3 with TRBJ1-1; the D gene is possibly TRBD1 (6 bases). The CDR3 has 17 amino acids. The germline CDR1 and CDR2 sequences are SGHTA and FQGTGA. V gave up 5 bases and J gave up 1 base, with 20 bases separating them. The CDR3 reads CASSPGGGAGGNTEAFF. The CDR3 DNA is TGTGCCAGCAGCCCCGGGGGGGGCGCGGGAGGGAACACTGAAGCTTTCTTT.

This clone was seen just once. The V gene is TRBV6-5, the J gene TRBJ2-7; D tentatively fits TRBD1 or TRBD2 (8 bases each). Looked up from germline, CDR1 is MNHEY and CDR2 is SVGAGI. V was shortened by 6 bases and J by 4 bases, with 16 bases between the two germline ends. The CDR3 extends over 14 amino acids. CDR3 loop: CASSPGGGGYEQYF. In nucleotides, the CDR3 is TGTGCCAGCAGCCCAGGGGGCGGGGGGTACGAGCAGTACTTC.

The chain has TRBV13 and TRBJ1-1, with D unresolved. Germline assignment: CDR1 PRHDT and CDR2 FYEKMQ (reference sequence). CDR3 length: 13 amino acids. V gave up 1 base and J gave up 1 base, with 4 bases separating them. DNA of the CDR3: TGTGCCAGCAGCTTAGAGGCGAACACTGAAGCTTTCTTT. Translated: CASSLEANTEAFF.

The chain is built from TRBV18 and TRBJ2-3; no reliable D call. The germline V gene has CDR1 KGHSH and CDR2 LQKENI. Trimming left V 5 bases short and J 0 bases short, with 6 bases between. The CDR3 is 13 residues long. The CDR3 bases are TGTGCCAGCTCAACCGCTAGCACAGATACGCAGTATTTT. Its translation: CASSTASTDTQYF. Using reference TRBV18 and TRBJ2-3 for the parts outside the CDR3, the full variable domain is NAGVMQNPRHLVRRRGQEARLRCSPMKGHSHVYWYRQLPEEGLKFMVYLQKENIIDESGMPKERFSAEFPKEGPSILRIQQVVRGDSAAYFCASSTASTDTQYFGPGTRLTVL.

This chain connects TRBV19 to TRBJ2-1; weak D call: TRBD2 (5 bases). The CDR3 loop spans 15 amino acids. Trimming cost V 4 bases and J 2 bases, with 12 bases left between them. CDR1 is LNHDA and CDR2 is SQIVND in the germline V gene (reference sequence). The CDR3 spells CASSTDYTAYNEQFF. The DNA of the CDR3 is TGTGCCAGTAGTACTGACTACACTGCCTACAATGAGCAGTTCTTC.

This rearrangement joins TRBV14 to TRBJ1-1; D is uncertain. Germline V gives CDR1 SGHDN, CDR2 FVKESK. Trimming took 3 bases from V and 0 from J, leaving 5 bases between them. The CDR3 runs 13 residues. CDR3 loop: CASSQTVNTEAFF. The CDR3 region has the DNA TGTGCCAGCAGCCAGACTGTGAACACTGAAGCTTTCTTT. Variable domain in full (rest from reference TRBV14 and TRBJ1-1): EAGVTQFPSHSVIEKGQTVTLRCDPISGHDNLYWYRRVMGKEIKFLLHFVKESKQDESGMPNNRFLAERTGGTYSTLKVQPAELEDSGVYFCASSQTVNTEAFFGQGTRLTVV.

V is TRBV13 and J is TRBJ2-3; D tentatively reads TRBD1 or TRBD2 (6 bases each). The CDR3 totals 15 residues. The V gene's germline CDR1 is PRHDT and CDR2 FYEKMQ (reference sequence). Trimming took 1 base from V and 11 from J, leaving 19 bases between them. CDR3 nucleotide sequence: TGTGCCAGCAGCTTAGACAGTAGGGGGGATATGGGGCAGTATTTT. This codes for CASSLDSRGDMGQYF.

The DNA of the CDR3 is TGTGCCAGCAGCTTGGGGACAGGGATGAGAGGCTACACCTTC. Translating it yields CASSLGTGMRGYTF. The rearrangement uses TRBV5-6 and TRBJ1-2, with 8 nucleotides matching TRBD1. The CDR3 loop spans 14 amino acids. Germline lookup yields CDR1 SGHDT and CDR2 YYEEEE. J was trimmed by 8 bases and V by 0 bases; bases with no gene match: 6.

V and J are TRBV19 and TRBJ2-1; 8 bases match TRBD2. J lost 1 base, V lost 7 bases, and 6 bases had no gene match. CDR3 length: 15 residues. Germline CDR1 is LNHDA and CDR2 is SQIVND (reference sequence). In DNA, the CDR3 is TGTGCCAGTACCGAAGCGGGAGCGTCCTACAATGAGCAGTTCTTC. Translated: CASTEAGASYNEQFF.

The chain recombines TRBV5-5 with TRBJ1-4; D may be TRBD1 (5 bases). Trimming took off 6 bases at V and 5 bases at J, with 23 bases between the two ends. The germline V gene has CDR1 SGHKS and CDR2 YYEKEE (reference sequence). The CDR3 has 17 amino acids. The CDR3 sequence: CASTFRYAGQGNEKLFF. The CDR3, as DNA: TGTGCCAGCACCTTCAGGTACGCCGGACAAGGAAATGAAAAACTGTTTTTT. The variable domain in full, completed from reference TRBV5-5 and TRBJ1-4, reads DAGVTQSPTHLIKTRGQQVTLRCSPISGHKSVSWYQQVLGQGPQFIFQYYEKEERGRGNFPDRFSARQFPNYSSELNVNALLLGDSALYLCASTFRYAGQGNEKLFFGSGTQLSVL.

V and J are TRBV5-1 and TRBJ2-3; TRBD1 aligns across 9 bases. V was pared by 4 bases and J by 0 bases, with 3 bases of the junction left unmatched. This CDR3 is 15 amino acids long. In germline, CDR1 is SGHRS, CDR2 YFSETQ. Here the CDR3 reads CASSPGQGSTDTQYF. The CDR3 DNA is TGCGCCAGCAGCCCGGGACAGGGAAGCACAGATACGCAGTATTTT.

The chain recombines TRBV5-1 with TRBJ2-2; 10 nucleotides align to TRBD1. The junction had 9 bases not matched to a gene; V was cut back by 0 bases and J by 7 bases. The V gene's germline CDR1 is SGHRS and CDR2 YFSETQ. The CDR3 covers 17 residues. The CDR3 DNA reads as TGCGCCAGCAGCTTGGCCTTTAGGACAGGGGGTGTCGGGGAGCTGTTTTTT. This sequence encodes CASSLAFRTGGVGELFF.

This chain uses TRBV4-2 with TRBJ1-3; D unresolved. There are 17 residues in the CDR3. Germline V CDR1 and CDR2: LGHNA, YNFKEQ. V was clipped by 0 bases and J by 4 bases, with 16 bases between them. The DNA for the CDR3 is TGTGCCAGCAGCCAAGATGTGGGCCGAAGGATGGGAAACACCATATATTTT. Translated, it gives CASSQDVGRRMGNTIYF.

The chain recombines TRBV15 with TRBJ2-1, with D maybe TRBD2 (5 bases). V was trimmed by 3 bases and J by 6 bases, leaving 21 bases between them. Per the germline V gene, CDR1 is LNHNV and CDR2 is YYDKDF (reference sequence). The CDR3 totals 17 residues. The CDR3 DNA sequence: TGTGCCACCAGCAGGGGGAGAACCACGGGATCCGGCAATGAGCAGTTCTTC. Its protein is CATSRGRTTGSGNEQFF. Using reference TRBV15 and TRBJ2-1 for the parts outside the CDR3, the full variable domain is DAMVIQNPRYQVTQFGKPVTLSCSQTLNHNVMYWYQQKSSQAPKLLFHYYDKDFNNEADTPDNFQSRRPNTSFCFLDIRSPGLGDTAMYLCATSRGRTTGSGNEQFFGPGTRLTVL.

This chain connects TRBV6-6 to TRBJ2-1, with 7 bases aligning to TRBD2. The CDR3 length is 16 residues. V lost 5 bases and J lost 5; bases outside the gene matches: 12. Germline V gene data show CDR1 as MNHNY and CDR2 as SVGAGI (reference sequence). The CDR3 sequence is CASSTNRDYRDNEQFF. CDR3 coding DNA: TGTGCCAGCAGTACCAACCGGGACTACCGAGACAATGAGCAGTTCTTC.

This chain links TRBV5-5 with TRBJ1-5; no reliable D call. Deletions cut 1 base from V and 5 bases from J, with 13 bases between. The CDR3 is made up of 15 amino acids. Germline CDR1 and CDR2: SGHKS and YYEKEE (reference sequence). The CDR3 loop is CASSLFDEADQPQHF. The CDR3 nucleotides read TGTGCCAGCAGCTTGTTTGACGAGGCAGATCAGCCCCAGCATTTT.

The rearrangement links TRBV5-6 to TRBJ1-1, with D tentatively TRBD1 (5 bases). Germline assignment: CDR1 SGHDT and CDR2 YYEEEE. The length of the CDR3 is 14 residues. Deletions cut 0 bases from V and 7 bases from J, with 13 bases between. As DNA, the CDR3 is TGTGCCAGCAGCTTGGTGGGGGGGTTCAGTGAAGCTTTCTTT. Residues: CASSLVGGFSEAFF.

This sequence joins TRBV6-6 and TRBJ1-1; D is perhaps TRBD1 (6 bases). CDR1 is MNHNY, CDR2 SVGAGI, per germline (reference sequence). This CDR3 is built from 16 residues. The germline V and J ends were trimmed by 1 base and 1 base, with 13 bases remaining between them. The CDR3 loop is CASSYLGAGWNTEAFF. The CDR3 nucleotides read TGTGCCAGCAGTTACTTGGGGGCAGGGTGGAACACTGAAGCTTTCTTT.

The rearrangement joins TRBV10-3 to TRBJ2-7; D unresolved. V was clipped by 4 bases and J by 2 bases, with 12 bases between them. The CDR3 consists of 14 residues. CDR1 is ENHRY and CDR2 is SYGVKD in the germline V gene. Here the CDR3 reads CAISGQSGPYEQYF. The CDR3 DNA follows: TGTGCCATCAGTGGGCAATCAGGCCCCTACGAGCAGTACTTC.

In DNA, the CDR3 is TGTGCCAGCAGTGAAGCGGGGGGTAATGAAAAACTGTTTTTT. Protein sequence: CASSEAGGNEKLFF. The chain joins TRBV6-1 to TRBJ1-4, with D possibly TRBD1 on 5 matching bases. CDR3 size: 14 residues. The V gene's germline CDR1 is MNHNS and CDR2 SASEGT. Trimming removed 0 bases from V and 4 bases from J, with 6 bases in between.